What follows describes a single T cell receptor (beta chain). This CDR3 is 17 amino acids long. The germline CDR1 and CDR2 sequences are KGHSH and LQKENI. After removal of 0 bases from V and 8 bases from J, the junction contained 7 bases not matched to a gene. Data came from immunoSEQ multiplex PCR; TCRdb stores just in-frame clones and leaves some out. The table lists roughly 52,000 clones, 77% of them singletons, with roughly 6.3% in the top ten. The sample comes from a study of OX40 agonist ivuxolimab in advanced cancers. This clonotype originated in an adult with an advanced solid tumor such as melanoma, head and neck, liver or kidney cancer. This chain joins TRBV18 and TRBJ2-1, with TRBD2 matching 13 bases. The specimen comprised CD4+ or CD8+ T cells sorted from blood, sampled in a trial of the OX40 agonist ivuxolimab. CDR3 protein: CASSPPRLAGGLDEQFF. The CDR3 DNA is TGTGCCAGCTCACCACCGCGACTAGCGGGAGGTTTGGATGAGCAGTTCTTC.